The sequence of this TCR beta chain was determined in a study of human T cells and chemical hapten exposure. Study overall: Alopecia areata, totalis or universalis affected patients who were mostly female.

The study, taken as a whole, reports: Expanded TCRs made up significantly more big CDR3 similarity clusters than controls did. No alteration of TCRs above 1 in 1000 frequency was seen with DPC sensitization.

Per germline, CDR1 SGHNT and CDR2 YYREEE (reference sequence). The CDR3 has 15 residues. Concerning this clonotype: Its antigen is unidentified. The germline gene is not matched at one end of the junction; a read error may be the cause.

As for time point: patch test 2, 6 weeks after DPC sensitization. Treatment meaning: therapeutic diphenylcyclopropenone sensitization with weekly scalp DPC. TCRdb passed the RACE reads through MiXCR, listing each CDR3 protein once. The sample has fewer than 95,000 distinct CDR3 sequences, 11% seen once; the top ten hold roughly 2.3%. This TCR was sampled from a man in his forties with alopecia areata. Some clones in this sample may be carry-over from other donors' samples. Sequencing was performed on whole blood, taken in connection with sensitization to the hapten diphenylcyclopropenone (DPC). The chain links TRBV5-4 to TRBJ2-1; a weak D match, TRBD1 (6 bases). CDR3 DNA: TGTGCCAGCAGCCCTCGGGACATCCAAGAACCGCAGCGGATCTTC. Encoded protein: CASSPRDIQEPQRIF. The full variable domain, completed using reference TRBV5-4 and TRBJ2-1, is ETGVTQSPTHLIKTRGQQVTLRCSSQSGHNTVSWYQQALGQGPQFIFQYYREEENGRGNFPPRFSGLQFPNYSSELNVNALELDDSALYLCASSPRDIQEPQRIFGPGTRLTVL.